Given below is one T cell receptor (beta chain) in context. The entry originates in a study of blood T cells in healthy people across ages. The use of a sample-barcoded 5' primer and a J-beta primer mix characterized a second PCR of about 6 to 11 cycles. TCRdb itself ran the 5' RACE reads through MiXCR, one entry per CDR3 protein. The table has nearly 800,000 distinct CDR3 sequences, 25% seen once; the top ten hold roughly 3.8%. Extractions gave at least 5 micrograms of total RNA per sample. This CDR3 has 15 amino acids. CDR1 and CDR2 (germline): SEHNR, FQNEAQ (reference sequence). V dropped 5 bases and J dropped 6 bases, with 20 bases sitting between them. The sample also formed part of further work on T cells of mothers and their children.

This sequence was found in a boy younger than 18 in good health. The rearrangement uses TRBV7-9 and TRBJ2-7, with D possibly being TRBD2 (6 bases). What was sequenced was blood. CDR3: CASSPRYGTAGEQYF. CDR3 bases: TGTGCCAGCAGCCCCCGATATGGGACTGCGGGCGAGCAGTACTTC.